This T cell receptor (beta chain) was profiled in a study of graft-versus-host responses after intestinal transplantation (dated by TCRdb to the early 2020s). Study-wide context: The transplants that recipients got were multivisceral, liver-intestinal, or isolated intestinal. All recipients received anti-thymocyte globulin induction followed by maintenance tacrolimus and steroids for around three years. Bulk TCR-beta CDR3 sequencing was used to track graft-versus-host and host-versus-graft alloreactive T cell clones in the graft, circulation and bone marrow after intestinal transplantation. Alloreactive clones were identified by sequencing pre-transplant mixed lymphocyte reaction products and comparing them with unstimulated pre-transplant donor and recipient T cells. The cohort enrolled approximately 24 intestinal transplant recipients including one retransplant, and a few patients lacking pretransplant specimens were excluded. Donor T cell macrochimerism was defined as a peak of at least 4% donor T cells among recipient peripheral blood mononuclear cells. Rather than going through the commercial service, samples from a few later patients were sequenced in-house on an Illumina MiSeq and processed with MiXCR.

Inclusive of the bounding cysteine and phenylalanine, the CDR3 is 12 residues long. Of the read, only the CDR3 DNA is kept; its 36 bases are in frame from base 1. In the germline V gene (reference sequence), CDR1 corresponds to GTSNPN and CDR2 to SVGIG. The germline ends are 8 bases apart after V is trimmed by 4 bases and J by 2 bases. Receptors were amplified or captured by the immunoSEQ multiplex PCR assay. High-throughput TCR-beta CDR3 sequencing of genomic DNA from most patients was performed by Adaptive Biotechnologies. From the authors' description of their analysis: Adaptive's ImmunoSEQ software supplied the TCR sequencing data for roughly 17 patients, while MiXCR and VDJtools were used to process a few other patients. CDR3 nucleotide sequences shared by donor and recipient were removed because the origin of these sequences could not be assigned. To count as alloreactive, a clone needed at least 2-fold expansion over unstimulated cells and a minimum CFSE-low frequency of 0.002% (template counts) or 0.001% (read counts). A clone was considered mappable if detected in the sequenced pre-transplant spleen, lymph node, or MLR CFSE-low populations of the donor or recipient. The cumulative frequency of alloreactive clones was calculated as a percentage of all sequences, weighted by copy number. This is the immuneACCESS table as TCRdb keeps it, with only in-frame sequences that have V and J called. A part of the clones is gone; compared with another copy, unresolved V genes explain less than half, and the rest is unexplained. The D gene and trimming were derived from the DNA, and the V and J assignments and clone size from that table. The table for this sample lists approximately 16,000 clones; 88% of them were counted only once. Approximately 5.6% of the sample is held by the ten biggest clonotypes.

In the case of this clone: This clone's antigen is unknown. No much larger clone is present one base from it, and per-base qualities are unavailable.

In the first month after transplant, blood samples were collected up to 4 times, and after that at least monthly when available. Broad study findings and their caveats: GvH clones were detected in recipient bone marrow, and some appeared earlier in ileal mucosa or blood, consistent with an intestinal mucosal origin. In the allografts of patients with donor T cell macrochimerism, GvH to HvG T cell clonal ratios were high. Early after transplant, peak levels of circulating GvH clones were associated with declines in HvG clones. The conclusions were limited by the relatively low number and heterogeneity of the intestinal transplant patients.

Sequenced here: PBMCs, sampled around 110 days after intestinal transplant. This TCR was recovered from a human patient who received an intestinal transplant, so some T cells may come from the graft donor. The V and J segments used are TRBV30 and TRBJ2-5; the D gene lacks a confident call. The DNA reads TGTGCCTGGACAGCCGCTCAAGAGACCCAGTACTTC. This translates into CAWTAAQETQYF.